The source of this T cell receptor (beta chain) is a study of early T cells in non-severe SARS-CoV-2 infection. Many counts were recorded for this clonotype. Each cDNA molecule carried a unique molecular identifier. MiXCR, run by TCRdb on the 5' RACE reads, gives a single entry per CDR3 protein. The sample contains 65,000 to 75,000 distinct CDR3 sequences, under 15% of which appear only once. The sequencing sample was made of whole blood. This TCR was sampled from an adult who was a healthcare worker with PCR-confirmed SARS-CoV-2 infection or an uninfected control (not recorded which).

This CDR3 reads CASSPPGRILNEQFF. CDR3 DNA sequence: TGTGCCAGCTCACCGCCGGGCAGGATCCTCAATGAGCAGTTCTTC. The chain employs TRBV18 and TRBJ2-1, with no clear D. V was clipped by 3 bases and J by 6 bases, with 15 bases between them. Per germline, CDR1 KGHSH and CDR2 LQKENI. The CDR3 contains 15 residues.